This entry features one TCR beta chain sequence. Library preparation (for TCRbeta) was performed with unique molecular identifiers. TCRdb re-analysed the PCR reads in MiXCR, keeping a single row per CDR3 protein. This sample has over 400,000 distinct CDR3 sequences, with over 40% found just once. This entry belongs to a study of T-cell reconstitution after alpha-beta-depleted transplantation in children. This CDR3 has 15 residues. Trimming took 3 bases from V and 6 from J, leaving 17 bases between them. Germline V gene data show CDR1 as MDHEN and CDR2 as SYDVKM. The receptor was derived from a girl aged 2-10 years with aplastic anemia, due to receive a stem cell transplant. Sequences were derived from PBMCs, sampled before TCRalphabeta/CD19-depleted stem cell transplant. The genes are TRBV28 and TRBJ2-5; tentative D call: TRBD2 (6 bases). The CDR3 region has the DNA TGTGCCAGCAGTTTTAACCCCGGGGGAGGAAAGACCCAGTACTTC. Its protein product is CASSFNPGGGKTQYF.